This T cell receptor beta chain was sequenced in a study of cytomegalovirus exposure and HLA in healthy donors. Across the whole study: The roughly 120 validation repertoires, a later analysis reported, used the same platform as the approximately 700 first-cohort repertoires.

Assay: immunoSEQ multiplex PCR; the TCRdb copy retains only in-frame clones and omits some. Found here are about 140,000 clones, approximately 86% of them singletons; the top ten hold 7.5% to 10%. This receptor was taken from a woman aged 18-30 years in good health and CMV-seropositive. Specimen: PBMCs.

The CDR3 loop is CASRGSQETQYF. The DNA of the CDR3 is TGTGCCAGCAGAGGGAGTCAAGAGACCCAGTACTTC. The chain carries TRBV27 and TRBJ2-5; D is possibly TRBD2 (5 bases). V was cut by 6 bases and J by 2 bases, with 7 bases left in between. This CDR3 is built from 12 residues. Germline assignment: CDR1 MNHEY and CDR2 SMNVEV (reference sequence).